The 27 T cell receptor beta chains listed next were all sequenced from one sample in a study of blood T cell repertoires in COVID-19. The table came from immunoSEQ multiplex PCR; TCRdb's copy has only in-frame clones and leaves some out. The sample holds over 300,000 clones, roughly 90% seen once. The sample comprised peripheral blood. The receptor set was obtained from a man aged 18 to 29 with active or convalescent COVID-19.

V and J are TRBV9 and TRBJ2-3, with 8 bases identical to TRBD2. CDR1 is SGDLS and CDR2 is YYNGEE in the germline V gene. This CDR3 contains 17 residues. J gave up 2 bases and V 6 bases, and 14 bases lay outside the gene matches. This CDR3 is CASIPTSGTRLTDTQYF. For the CDR3, the DNA is TGTGCCAGCATTCCCACCTCCGGGACTAGACTCACAGATACGCAGTATTTT.

This clone occurred once. The chain couples TRBV18 to TRBJ1-5; 7 bases map to TRBD1. In germline, CDR1 is KGHSH, CDR2 LQKENI. The CDR3 sequence is 15 residues long. The J segment lost 7 bases and the V segment lost 3 bases, leaving 9 bases of the junction unmatched. The CDR3 region is CASSPDRAQIQPQHF. CDR3 nucleotides: TGTGCCAGCTCACCCGACAGGGCCCAAATCCAGCCCCAGCATTTT.

V gene TRBV4-2 combines with J gene TRBJ1-6; 9 bases fit TRBD1. There are 16 residues in the CDR3. V was pared by 0 bases and J by 7 bases, with 4 bases of the junction left unmatched. Germline V gene lookup returns CDR1 LGHNA and CDR2 YNFKEQ. CDR3 region: CASSQDLGQGNSPLHF. The CDR3 bases are TGTGCCAGCAGCCAAGACCTCGGACAGGGGAATTCACCCCTCCACTTT.

This clone occurred once. This chain's CDR3 is CASSEDWGRYQPQHF. CDR3 bases: TGTGCCAGCAGTGAAGATTGGGGCAGATATCAGCCCCAGCATTTT. The chain has TRBV6-1 and TRBJ1-5; D might be TRBD1 (5 bases). Germline CDR1 reads MNHNS; CDR2 reads SASEGT. The CDR3 loop spans 15 amino acids. Trimming removed 1 base at V and 5 bases at J, with 12 bases between.

The CDR3 region has the DNA TGTGCCAGCAGTTTGGGAGTTTCTAGCACAGATACGCAGTATTTT. The encoded protein is CASSLGVSSTDTQYF. The chain carries TRBV28 and TRBJ2-3; tentatively, D is TRBD2 (5 bases). Germline V CDR1 and CDR2: MDHEN, SYDVKM. V lost 3 bases to trimming and J lost 0 bases, with 10 bases between them. This CDR3 spans 15 amino acids.

The rearrangement joins TRBV5-1 to TRBJ1-2; D unclear. The CDR3 length is 15 residues. The germline CDR1 and CDR2 sequences are SGHRS and YFSETQ. V was shortened by 1 base and J by 1 base, with 11 bases between the two germline ends. In DNA form, the CDR3 reads TGCGCCAGCAGCTTGTTAGCGGAGGGTAACTATGGCTACACCTTC. Amino acid sequence: CASSLLAEGNYGYTF.

A word on this clone: The junction departs from the called germline gene at one end, perhaps through a read error. The chain uses TRBV27 and TRBJ2-7; TRBD2 agrees at 8 bases. The CDR3 runs 14 residues. The germline V gene has CDR1 MNHEY and CDR2 SMNVEV (reference sequence). CDR3 protein: CAGSSGGYLSEQYF. The CDR3 DNA sequence: TGTGCCGGCAGTTCGGGGGGGTATCTATCCGAGCAGTACTTC.

This clone was found once. This rearrangement joins TRBV5-4 to TRBJ2-3; possibly TRBD2 for D (6 bases). The CDR3 length is 15 residues. The germline gives CDR1 SGHNT, CDR2 YYREEE (reference sequence). Between the trimmed V and J ends, which lost 5 bases and 2 bases, there was a span of 15 bases. The CDR3 region has the DNA TGTGCCAGCAGACATAGCGGAGCCATCACAGATACGCAGTATTTT. Translating it yields CASRHSGAITDTQYF.

The genes are TRBV3-1 (or the pseudogene TRBV3-2) and TRBJ1-2; TRBD1 aligns across 8 bases. The CDR3 covers 13 residues. The junction had 2 bases not matched to a gene; V was cut back by 1 base and J by 7 bases. CDR1 and CDR2 (germline): LGHDT, YNNKEL (reference sequence). CDR3 sequence (DNA): TGTGCCAGCAGCCAAGCAGGGGGCGGTGGCTACACCTTC. As protein: CASSQAGGGGYTF.

The chain recombines TRBV4-2 with TRBJ1-1; 8 positions agree with TRBD1. In germline, CDR1 is LGHNA, CDR2 YNFKEQ. This CDR3 is 13 amino acids long. V shed 4 bases and J 6 bases; nucleotides not matched to a gene: 4. The CDR3 coding sequence is TGTGCCAGCAGCCTTACAGGGGGGTCTGAAGCTTTCTTT. As protein: CASSLTGGSEAFF.

This clone was detected a few times. The CDR3 nucleotides read TGTGCCAGCAGCTTTCAGAGAAACACCATATATTTT. It encodes CASSFQRNTIYF. The chain carries TRBV7-9 and TRBJ1-3, with D uncertain. The germline CDR1 and CDR2 sequences are SEHNR and FQNEAQ (reference sequence). V gave up 3 bases and J gave up 5 bases, with 5 bases separating them. The CDR3 runs to 12 residues.

A few counts support this clone. The rearrangement joins TRBV2 to TRBJ1-5; the match to TRBD1 covers 9 bases. CDR1 is SNHLY and CDR2 is FYNNEI in the germline V gene. Trimming at V came to 6 bases and at J to 7 bases, leaving 4 bases not matched to a gene. This CDR3 comprises 13 residues. Written as DNA, the CDR3 is TGTGCCAGCAGGGGGGGACAGGGCCAGCCCCAGCATTTT. Translating it yields CASRGGQGQPQHF. The whole variable domain, remainder taken from reference TRBV2 and TRBJ1-5, is EPEVTQTPSHQVTQMGQEVILRCVPISNHLYFYWYRQILGQKVEFLVSFYNNEISEKSEIFDDQFSVERPDGSNFTLKIRSTKLEDSAMYFCASRGGQGQPQHFGDGTRLSIL.

The chain carries TRBV6-5 and TRBJ1-2; weak D call: TRBD1 (5 bases). Deletions cut 2 bases from V and 5 bases from J, with 9 bases between. CDR3 size: 13 residues. Germline V gene sequence: CDR1 MNHEY, CDR2 SVGAGI. The CDR3 region is CASSYRGGYGYTF. CDR3 sequence (DNA): TGTGCCAGCAGTTACAGGGGAGGGTATGGCTACACCTTC.

This clone occurred once. This chain joins TRBV2 and TRBJ1-6, with 7 bases that match TRBD1. The J segment lost 10 bases and the V segment lost 5 bases, leaving 5 bases of the junction unmatched. Looked up from germline, CDR1 is SNHLY and CDR2 is FYNNEI. This CDR3 spans 13 amino acids. The CDR3 here is CASSITGVSPLHF. CDR3 DNA sequence: TGTGCCAGCAGTATTACAGGGGTCTCACCCCTCCACTTT.

The chain couples TRBV6-5 to TRBJ1-2; 8 bases agree with TRBD1. Losses at the gene ends were 4 bases for V and 3 bases for J; bases not matched to a gene: 1. Germline assignment: CDR1 MNHEY and CDR2 SVGAGI. The CDR3 length is 13 residues. The CDR3 loop is CASSSQGDYGYTF. The CDR3 DNA reads as TGTGCCAGCAGTTCACAGGGGGACTATGGCTACACCTTC.

The rearrangement links TRBV18 to TRBJ2-7; 9 bases map to TRBD1. This CDR3 has 14 amino acids. Germline V CDR1 and CDR2: KGHSH, LQKENI. V trimming: 4 bases; J trimming: 4 bases; junction bases outside the gene matches: 5. CDR3 bases: TGTGCCAGCTCACGACAGGGGGGGCCTTACGAGCAGTACTTC. This encodes CASSRQGGPYEQYF.

V is TRBV19 and J is TRBJ1-6; 8 nucleotides line up with TRBD1. The germline V gene has CDR1 LNHDA and CDR2 SQIVND (reference sequence). The V gene end was trimmed by 2 bases and the J gene end by 8 bases; junction bases not matched to a gene: 5. The CDR3 contains 15 residues. CDR3 coding DNA: TGTGCCAGTAGTATAAGTGACAGGGGCGATTCACCCCTCCACTTT. Its protein is CASSISDRGDSPLHF.

The chain combines TRBV5-5 with TRBJ1-5; D may be TRBD1 (6 bases). The germline V gene has CDR1 SGHKS and CDR2 YYEKEE (reference sequence). The CDR3 sequence is 15 residues long. V lost 2 bases to trimming and J lost 3 bases, with 12 bases between them. The CDR3 protein is CASSFGQLVNQPQHF. For the CDR3, the DNA is TGTGCCAGCAGCTTTGGACAGTTAGTCAATCAGCCCCAGCATTTT.

This chain links TRBV5-4 with TRBJ2-5, with D perhaps matching TRBD2 (5 bases). CDR1 and CDR2 (germline): SGHNT, YYREEE (reference sequence). CDR3 length equals 13 residues. V shed 4 bases and J shed 5 bases, with 12 bases lying between them. CDR3 residues: CASSVGLEETQYF. The CDR3 bases are TGTGCCAGCAGCGTTGGACTGGAGGAGACCCAGTACTTC.

J is TRBJ2-1 and V is TRBV18; TRBD1 agrees at 7 bases. Losses at the gene ends were 3 bases for V and 8 bases for J; bases not matched to a gene: 4. This CDR3 is 13 amino acids long. Germline V gene sequence: CDR1 KGHSH, CDR2 LQKENI. CDR3 loop: CASSPDREHEQFF. As DNA, the CDR3 is TGTGCCAGCTCACCCGACAGGGAACATGAGCAGTTCTTC.

The chain employs TRBV27 and TRBJ2-3; 10 nucleotides agree with TRBD1. The CDR3 has 16 residues. V gave up 9 bases and J gave up 4 bases; unmatched junction bases: 13. The germline gives CDR1 MNHEY, CDR2 SMNVEV (reference sequence). CDR3 bases: TGTGCCAGTGTGGGCCCGGGGGGACAGGGGCCAGATACGCAGTATTTT. Translated, it gives CASVGPGGQGPDTQYF.

The DNA for the CDR3 is TGTGCCAGCAGCTTAGGGGACAGGGGTCACGGTGAGCAGTTCTTC. Protein: CASSLGDRGHGEQFF. This chain joins TRBV7-9 and TRBJ2-1, with 10 bases fitting TRBD1. This CDR3 spans 15 amino acids. Germline trimming cut 1 base from V and 9 bases from J; bases unmatched to any gene: 6. Germline CDR1 and CDR2: SEHNR and FQNEAQ (reference sequence).

This clone appeared a single time. The rearrangement joins TRBV2 to TRBJ1-1; a possible D gene is TRBD1 (6 bases). Trimming shortened V by 7 bases and J by 4 bases, and 16 bases separated the two germline ends. This CDR3 has 14 amino acids. Germline V CDR1 and CDR2: SNHLY, FYNNEI. The CDR3 bases are TGTGCCAGCACGATGAAGGGGGTAGGCACTGAAGCTTTCTTT. Amino acid sequence: CASTMKGVGTEAFF.

V is TRBV7-2 and J is TRBJ1-2; 7 positions agree with TRBD1. This CDR3 contains 15 residues. Trimming at V came to 5 bases and at J to 0 bases, leaving 6 bases not matched to a gene. From germline, CDR1 is SGHTA and CDR2 FQGNSA. This CDR3 reads CASSPQGNSNYGYTF. The DNA for the CDR3 is TGTGCCAGCAGCCCACAGGGGAATTCTAACTATGGCTACACCTTC.

This clone was found once. The CDR3 region is CASSAIGNQPQHF. In DNA form, the CDR3 reads TGTGCCAGCAGTGCCATAGGCAATCAGCCCCAGCATTTT. The chain couples TRBV6-4 to TRBJ1-5; the D is unclear. The germline V gene has CDR1 MRHNA and CDR2 SNTAGT. The CDR3 sequence is 13 residues long. The germline V and J ends were trimmed by 4 bases and 2 bases, with 6 bases remaining between them.

This chain links TRBV5-1 with TRBJ2-7; 8 nucleotides align to TRBD2. This CDR3 spans 16 amino acids. V lost 4 bases and J lost 0; bases outside the gene matches: 9. In germline, CDR1 is SGHRS, CDR2 YFSETQ. In DNA, the CDR3 is TGCGCCAGCAGCCGGGCCGGCGGGGGGAACTCCTACGAGCAGTACTTC. The encoded protein is CASSRAGGGNSYEQYF.

J is TRBJ2-7 and V is TRBV6-5, with TRBD2 identical over 10 bases. CDR1 is MNHEY, CDR2 SVGAGI, per germline. With 4 bases clipped from V and 4 bases from J, the junction kept 7 bases outside the gene matches. This CDR3 is 15 amino acids long. CDR3 bases: TGTGCCAGCAGTTTACAGCGGGAGGGCCGATACGAGCAGTACTTC. Protein product: CASSLQREGRYEQYF.